The 30 T cell receptor beta chains reported below all come from one sample, sequenced in a study of blood T cell repertoires in COVID-19. Produced via immunoSEQ multiplex PCR; TCRdb's table is partial and in-frame only. The sample lists about 280,000 clones, more than 80% occurring once. Sequencing was carried out using PBMCs or T cells enriched from blood (not recorded which). The receptor set was obtained from a woman aged 25 to 45 with acute COVID-19.

The chain joins TRBV5-4 to TRBJ2-2; D might be TRBD1 (8 bases). Trimming took off 6 bases at V and 2 bases at J, with 17 bases between the two ends. This CDR3 has 16 residues. Germline CDR1 and CDR2: SGHNT and YYREEE (reference sequence). DNA for the CDR3: TGTGCCAGCACCCGGGGAGGGACAGGAAACACCGGGGAGCTGTTTTTT. Translating it yields CASTRGGTGNTGELFF.

Details on this clone: The junction departs from the called germline gene at one end, perhaps through a read error. The chain carries TRBV11-2 and TRBJ2-1; D perhaps matches TRBD2 (5 bases). In germline, CDR1 is SGHAT, CDR2 FQNNGV. CDR3 length equals 12 residues. The CDR3 loop reads CASSIEGYEQFF. CDR3 coding DNA: TGTGCCAGCAGCATAGAGGGCTATGAGCAGTTCTTC.

The DNA of the CDR3 is TGTGCCAGCAGTTTAATACCCGCGGATACGCAGTATTTT. Its translation is CASSLIPADTQYF. This chain connects TRBV27 to TRBJ2-3; no clear D gene. Trimming removed 2 bases from V and 6 bases from J, with 9 bases in between. CDR1 and CDR2 from the germline V gene are MNHEY and SMNVEV (reference sequence). This CDR3 has 13 amino acids.

This clone was seen only once. V usage is TRBV5-4 and J usage is TRBJ2-3; 9 bases match TRBD1. With 4 bases clipped from V and 5 bases from J, the junction kept 11 bases outside the gene matches. Germline V gene sequence: CDR1 SGHNT, CDR2 YYREEE (reference sequence). This CDR3 has 16 amino acids. The DNA for the CDR3 is TGTGCCAGCAGCCCACCAAGGACAGGGGCGGGAGATACGCAGTATTTT. It encodes CASSPPRTGAGDTQYF.

This clone has just a few counts. This chain links TRBV3-1 (or the pseudogene TRBV3-2) with TRBJ2-1, with 8 positions matching TRBD2. The CDR3 totals 15 residues. CDR1 and CDR2 from the germline V gene are LGHDT and YNNKEL (reference sequence). The junction had 8 bases not matched to a gene; V was cut back by 1 base and J by 9 bases. The CDR3 is CASSQAPAGEGEQFF. The CDR3 DNA sequence: TGTGCCAGCAGCCAAGCTCCAGCGGGAGAGGGTGAGCAGTTCTTC.

This clone was counted once. The chain carries TRBV19 and TRBJ2-1; 9 bases are shared with TRBD2. The length of the CDR3 is 14 residues. V trimming: 8 bases; J trimming: 6 bases; junction bases outside the gene matches: 8. CDR1 is LNHDA, CDR2 SQIVND, per germline (reference sequence). CDR3 in amino acids: CASSRTSVGNEQFF. The DNA for the CDR3 is TGTGCCAGTTCGAGGACTAGCGTCGGCAATGAGCAGTTCTTC.

This clone showed up just once. The chain recombines TRBV3-1 (or the pseudogene TRBV3-2) with TRBJ2-3, with D unclear. This CDR3 spans 14 amino acids. Trimming took 3 bases from V and 5 from J, leaving 12 bases between them. CDR1 is LGHDT, CDR2 YNNKEL, per germline (reference sequence). The CDR3 region has the DNA TGTGCCAGCAGCCATATGGGCAAAGGAGATACGCAGTATTTT. This gives the protein CASSHMGKGDTQYF.

The V call is TRBV19, the J call TRBJ1-3; D is ambiguous. Germline V CDR1 and CDR2: LNHDA, SQIVND (reference sequence). The CDR3 is made up of 16 amino acids. V was pared by 3 bases and J by 2 bases, with 14 bases between. CDR3 sequence: CASSIEVGGTGNTIYF. CDR3 nucleotides: TGTGCCAGTAGTATTGAAGTGGGAGGAACTGGAAACACCATATATTTT.

The gene calls are TRBV10-3 and TRBJ2-7; no clear D. The V end lost 0 bases, the J end lost 2 bases, and 8 bases lay between the germline ends. The CDR3 is made up of 14 amino acids. Germline lookup yields CDR1 ENHRY and CDR2 SYGVKD. The CDR3: CAISESERTYEQYF. CDR3 nucleotides: TGTGCCATCAGTGAGTCTGAGAGGACCTACGAGCAGTACTTC.

This clone was counted once. The chain joins TRBV5-1 to TRBJ2-7; the match to TRBD1 covers 11 bases. The germline gives CDR1 SGHRS, CDR2 YFSETQ. The ends lost 4 bases at V and 3 bases at J; junction bases unmatched: 6. The CDR3 is 15 residues long. The CDR3 region is CASSEDRGRIYEQYF. Written as DNA, the CDR3 is TGCGCCAGCAGCGAGGACAGGGGGCGCATCTACGAGCAGTACTTC. Based on the CDR3 plus reference TRBV5-1 and TRBJ2-7, the full variable domain is KAGVTQTPRYLIKTRGQQVTLSCSPISGHRSVSWYQQTPGQGLQFLFEYFSETQRNKGNFPGRFSGRQFSNSRSEMNVSTLELGDSALYLCASSEDRGRIYEQYFGPGTRLTVT.

V usage is TRBV30 and J usage is TRBJ1-5; D might be TRBD1 (6 bases). This CDR3 has 14 amino acids. Trimming took 5 bases from V and 4 from J, leaving 15 bases between them. Germline CDR1 is GTSNPN and CDR2 is SVGIG (reference sequence). The CDR3: CAWGGQLGNQPQHF. The CDR3 nucleotides read TGTGCCTGGGGAGGACAGCTAGGTAATCAGCCCCAGCATTTT. The entire variable domain, with the rest obtained from reference TRBV30 and TRBJ1-5, is as follows: SQTIHQWPATLVQPVGSPLSLECTVEGTSNPNLYWYRQAAGRGLQLLFYSVGIGQISSEVPQNLSASRPQDRQFILSSKKLLLSDSGFYLCAWGGQLGNQPQHFGDGTRLSIL.

This chain connects TRBV29-1 to TRBJ2-1; TRBD2 matches at 9 bases. V dropped 7 bases and J dropped 7; count of bases not matched to a gene: 11. Germline lookup yields CDR1 SQVTM and CDR2 ANQGSEA. This CDR3 has 14 amino acids. The CDR3 DNA is TGCAGCGGGACGGGACTAGCTGAGAAGAATGAGCAGTTCTTC. This gives the protein CSGTGLAEKNEQFF.

The V call is TRBV3-1 (or the pseudogene TRBV3-2), the J call TRBJ2-7, with D tentatively TRBD2 (5 bases). Germline values: CDR1 LGHDT, CDR2 YNNKEL (reference sequence). The CDR3 loop spans 14 amino acids. V dropped 0 bases and J dropped 4 bases, with 10 bases sitting between them. The CDR3 spells CASSQDSRGYEQYF. Written as DNA, the CDR3 is TGTGCCAGCAGCCAAGATAGTCGGGGATACGAGCAGTACTTC.

V usage is TRBV6-5 and J usage is TRBJ1-1, with unresolved D. The CDR3 is 13 amino acids. The V and J ends lost 8 bases and 1 base respectively, with 11 bases between them. Per the germline V gene, CDR1 is MNHEY and CDR2 is SVGAGI. The CDR3 region has the DNA TGTGCCAGCCTCGAGAAAAGGAACACTGAAGCTTTCTTT. As protein: CASLEKRNTEAFF.

The chain is built from TRBV6-5 and TRBJ2-7; a possible D gene is TRBD2 (6 bases). Germline values: CDR1 MNHEY, CDR2 SVGAGI. Trimming pared 0 bases from V and 2 bases from J, leaving 14 bases between. This CDR3 has 16 amino acids. CDR3 in DNA: TGTGCCAGCAGTTACTCGAAAGGAGGGTGGACCTACGAGCAGTACTTC. It encodes CASSYSKGGWTYEQYF.

V usage is TRBV15 and J usage is TRBJ2-2, with D perhaps TRBD1 (5 bases). Trimming shortened V by 5 bases and J by 0 bases, and 19 bases separated the two germline ends. Germline-derived CDR1 and CDR2 are LNHNV and YYDKDF (reference sequence). The CDR3 consists of 18 residues. The CDR3 bases are TGTGCCACCAGCGAGAACCCCCAGACAGCTTCGAACACCGGGGAGCTGTTTTTT. It translates to CATSENPQTASNTGELFF.

The genes are TRBV29-1 and TRBJ2-1, with 10 nucleotides matching TRBD1. Germline V lookup: CDR1 SQVTM, CDR2 ANQGSEA. This CDR3 comprises 14 residues. V shed 5 bases, J shed 3 bases, and the junction held 4 bases outside the gene matches. For the CDR3, the DNA is TGCAGCGTTCAAGGGACAGGGGACTACAATGAGCAGTTCTTC. Translating gives CSVQGTGDYNEQFF.

The chain links TRBV9 to TRBJ1-5; maybe TRBD1 (6 bases). CDR3 length: 16 residues. V was shortened by 4 bases and J by 2 bases, with 16 bases between the two germline ends. CDR1 and CDR2 (germline): SGDLS, YYNGEE. The CDR3 DNA reads TGTGCCAGCAGCTCAGAGGGGGATGTGGGCAATCAGCCCCAGCATTTT. Encoded protein: CASSSEGDVGNQPQHF.

CDR3 protein: CASVYRVNTEAFF. The CDR3 region has the DNA TGTGCCAGCGTATACAGGGTAAACACTGAAGCTTTCTTT. This rearrangement joins TRBV18 to TRBJ1-1; tentatively, D is TRBD1 (6 bases). The CDR3 loop spans 13 amino acids. The germline V gene has CDR1 KGHSH and CDR2 LQKENI. Trimming took off 8 bases at V and 2 bases at J, with 12 bases between the two ends.

The chain has TRBV28 and TRBJ1-5; D remains unclear. Germline V gene lookup returns CDR1 MDHEN and CDR2 SYDVKM. The CDR3 is 13 amino acids. Trimming took off 6 bases at V and 3 bases at J, with 9 bases between the two ends. This CDR3 reads CASSPAANQPQHF. CDR3 nucleotides: TGTGCCAGCAGCCCGGCGGCCAATCAGCCCCAGCATTTT.

The rearrangement links TRBV12-3 or TRBV12-4 to TRBJ2-5; tentatively, D is TRBD1 (5 bases). The CDR3 runs to 13 residues. V lost 5 bases, J lost 1 base, and 8 bases lay in between. The CDR3 coding sequence is TGTGCCAGCAGTACTGACAGCCAAGAGACCCAGTACTTC. This codes for CASSTDSQETQYF.

This chain connects TRBV11-2 to TRBJ1-1, with D possibly matching TRBD1 (5 bases). This CDR3 is 15 amino acids long. The germline gives CDR1 SGHAT, CDR2 FQNNGV. The V end was cut by 1 base, the J end by 1 base, with 10 bases between. CDR3 bases: TGTGCCAGCAGCTTAGTGGGGGGTGGGAACACTGAAGCTTTCTTT. Protein product: CASSLVGGGNTEAFF.

This chain connects TRBV28 to TRBJ1-5; D is uncertain. CDR3 length: 14 residues. CDR1 is MDHEN and CDR2 is SYDVKM in the germline V gene. Trimming cost V 4 bases and J 5 bases, with 12 bases left between them. The CDR3 region is CASSSGGIYQPQHF. The CDR3 region has the DNA TGTGCCAGCAGTTCTGGCGGAATCTATCAGCCCCAGCATTTT.

The rearrangement uses TRBV4-1 and TRBJ2-2; 11 bases agree with TRBD2. Germline values: CDR1 MGHRA, CDR2 YSYEKL. V lost 0 bases, J lost 0 bases, and 3 bases stayed unmatched. This CDR3 contains 18 residues. The CDR3 here is CASSQDLAGGANTGELFF. The CDR3 nucleotides are TGCGCCAGCAGCCAAGACCTAGCGGGAGGTGCGAACACCGGGGAGCTGTTTTTT.

The J gene is TRBJ2-7, the V gene TRBV9; D gene uncertain. The CDR3 runs 14 residues. In germline, CDR1 is SGDLS, CDR2 YYNGEE. The V end was cut by 2 bases, the J end by 2 bases, with 11 bases between. CDR3 sequence (DNA): TGTGCCAGCAGCGTCGACTTTAGTACCTACGAGCAGTACTTC. Protein product: CASSVDFSTYEQYF.

The table lists this clone with a count of one. V gene TRBV3-1 (or the pseudogene TRBV3-2) combines with J gene TRBJ1-3; TRBD1 agrees at 7 bases. Trimming at V came to 4 bases and at J to 4 bases, leaving 7 bases not matched to a gene. Germline V gives CDR1 LGHDT, CDR2 YNNKEL (reference sequence). The CDR3 length is 15 residues. This CDR3 is CASSPTQGWGNTIYF. In nucleotides, the CDR3 is TGTGCCAGCAGCCCAACACAGGGGTGGGGAAACACCATATATTTT.

The V call is TRBV27, the J call TRBJ1-1; a possible D gene is TRBD1 (5 bases). The V end lost 3 bases, the J end lost 1 base, and 12 bases lay between the germline ends. Germline lookup yields CDR1 MNHEY and CDR2 SMNVEV (reference sequence). The CDR3 is 15 amino acids. For the CDR3, the DNA is TGTGCCAGCAGTTTCGCGGACACGACGAACACTGAAGCTTTCTTT. This translates into CASSFADTTNTEAFF.

V and J are TRBV27 and TRBJ1-5; D possibly corresponds to TRBD1 (5 bases). The CDR3 has 15 residues. Germline loops: CDR1 MNHEY, CDR2 SMNVEV (reference sequence). V was clipped by 6 bases and J by 5 bases, with 17 bases between them. The CDR3: CASSTLLDSYQPQHF. CDR3 bases: TGTGCCAGCAGCACCTTACTCGACAGTTATCAGCCCCAGCATTTT.

The rearrangement joins TRBV24-1 to TRBJ2-1, with 11 bases identical to TRBD2. The germline gives CDR1 KGHDR, CDR2 SFDVKD. With V trimmed by 4 bases and J by 2 bases, 6 bases remained unmatched. This CDR3 is 17 amino acids long. CDR3 sequence: CATSDPTSGDPYNEQFF. The CDR3 DNA reads TGTGCCACCAGTGACCCGACTAGCGGGGACCCCTACAATGAGCAGTTCTTC.

This clone was observed once. V and J are TRBV6-5 and TRBJ1-1; D is perhaps TRBD1 (5 bases). The CDR3 spans 14 residues. Germline CDR1 is MNHEY and CDR2 is SVGAGI. Trimming left V 6 bases short and J 5 bases short, with 16 bases between. CDR3 nucleotides: TGTGCCAGCAGCTACCTTCGGGGGGATACTGAAGCTTTCTTT. The encoded protein is CASSYLRGDTEAFF.